The TCR beta chain under discussion was sequenced for a study of beta chain features in type 1 diabetes. Study observations and caveats: HLA influence on TCRB rearrangement stayed unresolved here.

cDNA synthesis used the whole RNA isolate, giving expressed TCRB sequences. The protocol was immunoSEQ multiplex PCR, while the TCRdb copy is restricted to in-frame clones and leaves out a portion. The data show about 410,000 clones, with 11% to 15% seen just once and approximately 0.035% held by the top ten. CD45RO/CCR7/CD25/CD127/CD95/CD27 sorting isolated CD4+ naive, central memory, regulatory and stem cell-like memory cells. This clone was found a few times. Its antigen is as yet unknown. What was sequenced was naive CD4+ T cells from blood. This clonotype was sampled from a man between 25 and 39 years old in good health.

CDR3: CASRANGIVNTGELFF. The CDR3 DNA reads as TGTGCCAGTAGAGCAAATGGAATCGTGAACACCGGGGAGCTGTTTTTT. The chain links TRBV19 to TRBJ2-2; D is ambiguous. With 6 bases removed from V and 1 base from J, the gap between germline ends came to 15 bases. The CDR3 is 16 amino acids. CDR1 LNHDA and CDR2 SQIVND come from the germline V gene (reference sequence).